This T cell receptor (beta chain) stems from a study of blood T cell repertoires in COVID-19. About the study: COVID-19 samples from acute and convalescent phases originated in the United States, Italy and Spain. From T cells, B-cell-depleted T cells, or PBMCs came the material, which was cDNA or gDNA.

Source study methods: Researchers report that nucleated cell counts were estimated from reference gene primer amplification. Method: immunoSEQ multiplex PCR; TCRdb's copy keeps in-frame clones and lacks some. D and trimming come from the DNA, and the V and J calls and clone size come from that table. The table has fewer than 350,000 clones, under 90% seen once. With V trimmed by 6 bases and J by 8 bases, 7 bases remained unmatched. Per the germline V gene, CDR1 is SQVTM and CDR2 is ANQGSEA. The CDR3 extends over 13 amino acids. The rearrangement uses TRBV29-1 and TRBJ1-4, with 9 bases matching TRBD1. The origin of this receptor is an older woman with active or convalescent COVID-19. The specimen was peripheral blood. The CDR3 spells CSVKTGGGEKLFF. The CDR3 DNA follows: TGCAGCGTCAAGACAGGGGGAGGCGAAAAACTGTTTTTT.